Shown below are 5 T cell receptor beta chains from a single sample sequenced in a study of regulatory T cells in long-lasting Graves disease (dated by TCRdb to 2020 to 2022). The time point label, read with the paper, signifies: persistent/refractory GD, antithyroid drugs over 5 years with positive TRAb. For both TCR sequencing and RNA sequencing, RNA was extracted from PBMCs using TRIzol. Library preparation used multiplex PCR. Instrument used: Illumina HiSeq 4000. iRepertoire HTBI primers and Arm-PCR amplification of CDR3 regions were used to construct TCR beta libraries. TCRdb reprocessing: public reads trimmed at Q25 with fastp, clones called with MiXCR, in-frame beta chains kept. Rows are unified per CDR3 protein, each entry keeping the most common DNA and genes. Counted in this sample were under 450,000 distinct CDR3 sequences; around 22% of them appeared once. The ten largest clones represent roughly 30% of the sample.

The source was peripheral blood mononuclear cells (PBMCs), collected when the disease was refractory, from a patient treated with antithyroid drugs. The receptors come from a female donor with Graves disease.

As regards this clonotype: A junction boundary mismatches the germline segment, possibly from a read error. V gene TRBV15 combines with J gene TRBJ2-5; D is perhaps TRBD1 (6 bases). Germline CDR1 reads LNHNV; CDR2 reads YYDKDF (reference sequence). The CDR3 totals 13 residues. CDR3 nucleotide sequence: TGTGCCACCAGCACAGGGGCAGGGGTGGGCCAGAACTTC. It is translated as CATSTGAGVGQNF.

This clonotype showed up just a few times. The V call is TRBV5-6, the J call TRBJ2-7; 7 positions match TRBD2. V lost 0 bases to trimming and J lost 6 bases; unmatched junction nucleotides: 3. The CDR3 is 13 amino acids. CDR1 is SGHDT, CDR2 YYEEEE, per germline. CDR3 DNA sequence: TGTGCCAGCAGCTTGGGGCTAGCGGTCGAGCAGTACTTC. Its protein product is CASSLGLAVEQYF.

Many counts were recorded for this clonotype. The J gene is TRBJ1-4, the V gene TRBV27; 9 nucleotides line up with TRBD1. Germline CDR1 and CDR2: MNHEY and SMNVEV (reference sequence). This CDR3 is built from 15 residues. J was trimmed by 4 bases and V by 6 bases; bases with no gene match: 6. In DNA form, the CDR3 reads TGTGCCAGCAGAAGACAGGGGGTTGGTAATGAAAAACTGTTTTTT. This gives the protein CASRRQGVGNEKLFF.

This clonotype was counted between two and nine times. V gene TRBV28 combines with J gene TRBJ2-7; a possible D gene is TRBD1 (6 bases). Germline-derived CDR1 and CDR2 are MDHEN and SYDVKM. CDR3 length: 16 residues. The ends were cut back, 10 bases at V and 2 bases at J, with 24 bases in the middle. CDR3 sequence (DNA): TGTGCCACCTTGACAGGTGGCGCTTCGGCCCCCTACGAGCAGTACTTC. Amino acids: CATLTGGASAPYEQYF.

The chain has TRBV19 and TRBJ2-2; TRBD2 aligns across 11 bases. Germline CDR1 and CDR2: LNHDA and SQIVND (reference sequence). The CDR3 has 15 residues. The V segment lost 6 bases and the J segment 7 bases; nucleotides outside the gene matches: 7. CDR3 DNA sequence: TGTGCCAGTAGGCGACTAGCGGGACAGAGCGGGGAGCTGTTTTTT. Translation: CASRRLAGQSGELFF.